The entry below describes one T cell receptor beta chain. Its specificity is unknown. These data are taken from a study of T cell responses to AZD1222 COVID-19 vaccine. This CDR3 has 15 residues. Germline V lookup: CDR1 SGHRS, CDR2 YFSETQ. Trimming stripped 4 bases from V and 4 bases from J, with 15 bases between. TCRdb's copy holds only in-frame clones and misses some; the assay was immunoSEQ multiplex PCR. The sample contains approximately 120,000 clones, around 93% of which appear only once. Findings of the study overall: Recipients of AZD1222 seropositive at baseline numbered only 6 or 7. Donors were mostly white British, more females; clonal diversity possibly underestimated.

The receptor was derived from an adult in good health. The sequences come from peripheral blood, collected on day 0 of AZD1222 vaccination. The J gene is TRBJ1-5, the V gene TRBV5-1; D is perhaps TRBD1 (5 bases). CDR3 loop: CASSPDGAQNQPQHF. CDR3 nucleotide sequence: TGCGCCAGCAGCCCCGACGGGGCCCAAAATCAGCCCCAGCATTTT.